This T cell receptor (beta chain) was obtained from a study of early T cells in non-severe SARS-CoV-2 infection. This clonotype was seen ten or more times. There are 17 residues in the CDR3. Trimming took off 0 bases at V and 4 bases at J, with 18 bases between the two ends. Germline CDR1 and CDR2: ENHRY and SYGVKD. Individual cDNA molecules carried attached unique molecular identifiers. TCRdb fed the 5' RACE reads into MiXCR, producing one record per CDR3 protein. Of 80,000 to 95,000 distinct CDR3 sequences listed, 13% to 15% are singletons. This chain joins TRBV10-3 and TRBJ1-2; D perhaps matches TRBD1 (5 bases). The source material was whole blood. This TCR was sampled from an adult who was a healthcare worker with PCR-confirmed SARS-CoV-2 infection or an uninfected control (not recorded which). CDR3: CAISESSVARTPYGYTF. Here the CDR3 DNA reads TGTGCCATCAGTGAGTCGAGTGTCGCTCGGACACCCTATGGCTACACCTTC.